Listed below are T cell receptor beta chains from one sample, sequenced in a study of T cell responses to AZD1222 COVID-19 vaccine. TCRdb's table, derived via immunoSEQ multiplex PCR, lists solely in-frame clones and lacks some. This sample has about 110,000 clones, with about 80% found just once. The input for sequencing was peripheral blood, taken on day 0 of AZD1222 vaccination. The origin of the receptors is an adult in good health. CDR3s include the opening cysteine and the closing phenylalanine or tryptophan. Fields, in order: V gene, J gene, D gene, clone size, CDR3 DNA, CDR3 protein. A D gene is named only where the DNA matches it firmly. Not every row has a clone size; where given, it reads once, few, many or a size class.

TRBV27	TRBJ2-1	TRBD2	.	TGTGCCAGCAGAGTACTCCGGACTAGCGGGGGCAATGAGCAGTTCTTC	CASRVLRTSGGNEQFF
TRBV7-2	TRBJ2-7	TRBD2	once	TGTGCCAGCAGCTTGGGCAGGGACTACTACGAGCAGTACTTC	CASSLGRDYYEQYF
TRBV9	TRBJ2-5	.	.	TGTGCCAGCAGCGTGATGGGGGCGGGTGAGACCCAGTACTTC	CASSVMGAGETQYF
TRBV29-1	TRBJ1-4	TRBD1	.	TGCAGCGTTGGACTCCTGGGGACAGGGAGTGAAAAACTGTTTTTT	CSVGLLGTGSEKLFF
TRBV18	TRBJ2-7	.	.	TGTGCCAGCTCACCTTCACAGATAAGCTCCTACGAGCAGTACTTC	CASSPSQISSYEQYF
TRBV21-1	TRBJ1-2	.	.	TGTGCCAGCAGCCTCACAGGGGTTATAGACTATGGCTACACCTTC	CASSLTGVIDYGYTF
TRBV6-2/TRBV6-3	TRBJ2-5	.	few	TGTGCCAGCAGTTACCAGGAGTTAGAGACCCAGTACTTC	CASSYQELETQYF
TRBV12-3/TRBV12-4	TRBJ1-5	.	.	TGTGCCAGCAGTTTGGAATTCCAGCCCCAGCATTTT	CASSLEFQPQHF
TRBV4-1	TRBJ1-4	.	.	TGCGCCAGCAGCCAAGGAGGAAGGTTCAGAGAAAAACTGTTTTTT	CASSQGGRFREKLFF
TRBV5-1	TRBJ1-1	.	.	TGCGCCAGCAGCTTGGGCACGAACACTGAAGCTTTCTTT	CASSLGTNTEAFF
TRBV5-1	TRBJ1-2	TRBD1	.	TGCGCCAGCAGCTTAGGACAGGGAGGCTATGGCTACACCTTC	CASSLGQGGYGYTF
TRBV7-3	TRBJ2-2	TRBD2	.	TGTGCCAGCAGCCCGGGAGGGCTGAACACCGGGGAGCTGTTTTTT	CASSPGGLNTGELFF
TRBV28	TRBJ1-1	.	.	TGTGCCAGCAGTCCCGGGGGCGTGGACACTGAAGCTTTCTTT	CASSPGGVDTEAFF
TRBV6-5	TRBJ2-7	.	.	TGTGCCACCCGCTTAGCCAACACCTACGAGCAGTACTTC	CATRLANTYEQYF
TRBV28	TRBJ2-7	TRBD2	.	TGTGCCAGCAGGTCTGGACTAGCGGGAGTAAGTGAGCAGTACTTC	CASRSGLAGVSEQYF
TRBV28	TRBJ1-4	.	.	TGTGCCAGCAACCAAGGATTAAAACTGTTTTTT	CASNQGLKLFF
TRBV7-3	TRBJ2-1	.	.	TGTGCCAGCAGCTCCGGGACGCACCCTACCGATGAGCAGTTCTTC	CASSSGTHPTDEQFF
TRBV3-1/TRBV3-2	TRBJ1-3	.	.	TGTGCCAGCAGCCAATTGAGAAACACCATATATTTT	CASSQLRNTIYF
TRBV27	TRBJ1-5	.	.	TGTGCCAGCAGTCTAGGAGGGGGGAGTAGTGGCAATCAGCCCCAGCATTTT	CASSLGGGSSGNQPQHF
TRBV2	TRBJ2-7	.	.	TGTGCCAGCGAGAGGGGGGGTATTGGCAGCGAGCAGTACTTC	CASERGGIGSEQYF
TRBV6-5	TRBJ1-5	.	.	TGTGCCAGCAGCGGGAGCAAAAATCAGCCCCAGCATTTT	CASSGSKNQPQHF
TRBV7-2	TRBJ2-2	TRBD1	.	TGTGCCAGCAGCGTACGGGCTCCGGGACAGGGGTCCGGGGAGCTGTTTTTT	CASSVRAPGQGSGELFF
TRBV29-1	TRBJ2-1	TRBD2	.	TGCAGCGTGACGGGACTAGCGGGAGTATCCTACAATGAGCAGTTCTTC	CSVTGLAGVSYNEQFF
TRBV18	TRBJ2-2	.	few	TGTGCCAGCTCACCAAAGGGGTGGTCGAACACCGGGGAGCTGTTTTTT	CASSPKGWSNTGELFF
TRBV11-3	TRBJ1-1	.	.	TGTGCCAGCAGCTTAGTAGAGAACACTGAAGCTTTCTTT	CASSLVENTEAFF
TRBV14	TRBJ1-2	.	.	TGTGCCAGCAGCCCAGGTGGAGGGGGCTACACCTTC	CASSPGGGGYTF
TRBV11-1	TRBJ1-1	TRBD1	.	TGTGCCAGCAGCTTGGAGGACAGGGCGAACACTGAAGCTTTCTTT	CASSLEDRANTEAFF
TRBV21-1	TRBJ2-1	.	few	TGTGCCAGCAGGAAGGAGGAACTAGCGGGGGACTCCTCCTACAATGAGCAGTTCTTC	CASRKEELAGDSSYNEQFF
TRBV28	TRBJ1-1	.	few	TGTGCCAGCAGTTCCGAGAAGGGGAGTTTCTTT	CASSSEKGSFF